The 5 T cell receptor beta chains below were found in one sample sequenced in a study of T cells in Graves' hyperthyroidism and ophthalmopathy (dated by TCRdb to 2018 to 2020). The protocol used for the library was multiplex PCR. Sequencer: Illumina HiSeq 2000. The TCR beta CDR3 regions were amplified from RNA transcripts. A first-round RT-PCR of the TCR CDR3 used the HTBI primer set with the Qiagen OneStep RT-PCR kit. The public reads were run again by TCRdb, first through fastp at Q25 and then through MiXCR, and only productive beta chains were kept. Identical CDR3 protein sequences are pooled into one entry, listed with their most common genes and DNA. This sample holds 550,000 to 800,000 distinct CDR3 sequences; around a sixth were observed only once. About a sixth of the sample comes from the top ten. The sequenced material came from blood. These receptors were taken from a man between 50 and 59 years old with Graves' hyperthyroidism.

This clonotype turned up a few times. V and J are TRBV27 and TRBJ2-1, with D perhaps matching TRBD1 or TRBD2 (5 bases each). This CDR3 comprises 12 residues. Trimming pared 5 bases from V and 7 bases from J, leaving 9 bases between. Germline V gene data show CDR1 as MNHEY and CDR2 as SMNVEV (reference sequence). CDR3 coding DNA: TGTGCCAGCAGTCCCTGGGGGAATGAGCAGTTCTTC. Encoded protein: CASSPWGNEQFF.

This clonotype occurred many times. The genes are TRBV7-9 and TRBJ1-1, with TRBD1 as a possible D gene (5 bases). Germline V lookup: CDR1 SEHNR, CDR2 FQNEAQ (reference sequence). This CDR3 spans 9 amino acids. The V gene lost 11 bases and the J gene lost 6 bases, with 7 bases spanning the gap. The CDR3 region has the DNA TGTGCCGGGGGGGCTGAAGCTTTCTTT. This encodes CAGGAEAFF.

This clonotype was detected only a few times. The chain links TRBV27 to TRBJ2-1; D might be TRBD1 (6 bases). In germline, CDR1 is MNHEY, CDR2 SMNVEV (reference sequence). Trimming shortened V by 2 bases and J by 3 bases, and 20 bases separated the two germline ends. The CDR3 totals 18 residues. For the CDR3, the DNA is TGTGCCAGCAGTTTACGCGTTGAGGGACATACCTTCTACAATGAGCAGTTCTTC. Protein: CASSLRVEGHTFYNEQFF.

This clonotype was found many times. The chain links TRBV27 to TRBJ1-2; D uncertain. Germline loops: CDR1 MNHEY, CDR2 SMNVEV (reference sequence). This CDR3 contains 13 residues. V was cut by 1 base and J by 1 base, with 4 bases left in between. DNA of the CDR3: TGTGCCAGCAGTTTATACCGTAACTATGGCTACACCTTC. Translating it yields CASSLYRNYGYTF.

This clonotype was picked up many times. This rearrangement joins TRBV11-2 to TRBJ2-7; 14 bases are shared with TRBD2. Germline assignment: CDR1 SGHAT and CDR2 FQNNGV. J gave up 6 bases and V 5 bases, and 3 bases lay outside the gene matches. The CDR3 length is 14 residues. The DNA for the CDR3 is TGTGCCAGCAGCACGGGACTAGCGGGAGTCGAGCAGTACTTC. It yields the protein CASSTGLAGVEQYF.